Given below is one T cell receptor beta chain in context. Antigen unknown. TCRdb analysed the 5' RACE reads with MiXCR anew, one entry per CDR3 protein. This sample yields a few hundred thousand distinct CDR3 sequences, of which 15% to 20% are seen a single time; around 15% belongs to the top ten. These data originate in a study of T cells after yellow fever vaccination. Points from the study as a whole: At around 95% for CD4 and approximately 88% for CD8, most primary-vaccination clones showed up again after the booster.

CDR1 is SGHRS, CDR2 YFSETQ, per germline. The CDR3 runs 14 residues. Losses at the gene ends were 5 bases for V and 5 bases for J; bases not matched to a gene: 9. This material consisted of PBMCs, taken 15 days after the yellow fever booster vaccination. The chain is built from TRBV5-1 and TRBJ2-5; 7 bases match TRBD1. The receptor was derived from a man aged 30 to 45 who received the YFV17D yellow fever vaccine. CDR3 DNA: TGCGCCAGCAGAGGGGGCCTCTCGGGGGAGACCCAGTACTTC. Translated, it gives CASRGGLSGETQYF.